This TCR beta chain was profiled in a study of T cells in Graves' hyperthyroidism and ophthalmopathy. Researchers defined stable Graves' hyperthyroidism as no ophthalmopathy progression within 18 months. Exclusion criteria comprised uncontrolled infection, other autoimmune disease, pregnancy or lactation. RNA transcripts yielded amplified TCR beta CDR3 regions. The HTBI primer set drove a first-round RT-PCR of the TCR CDR3. In TCRdb, the multiplex PCR reads were re-called with MiXCR into one record per CDR3 protein. This table has roughly 840,000 distinct CDR3 sequences, approximately 40% appearing once. The CDR3 totals 16 residues. The V gene's germline CDR1 is SGHTA and CDR2 FQGNSA. Trimming took 5 bases from V and 4 from J, leaving 18 bases between them.

The sequencing sample was made of blood. This rearrangement joins TRBV7-2 to TRBJ1-3, with D uncertain. The sequence was obtained from a man between 18 and 35 years old with Graves' hyperthyroidism. The CDR3 coding sequence is TGTGCCAGCAGCCAAGACCCGGGAGCTTTCGGAAACACCATATATTTT. Amino acid sequence: CASSQDPGAFGNTIYF.